Listed here are 19 T cell receptor beta chains from one sample, sequenced in a study of beta chain features in type 1 diabetes listed by TCRdb under 2018. The research as a whole found: Type 1 diabetes patients showed a moderate but significant shortening of TCRB CDR3 length in all four CD4+ subsets.

Their specific antigens are unknown. Libraries were prepared through the immunoSEQ multiplex PCR assay. All of the isolated RNA was reverse transcribed with the High Capacity cDNA Reverse Transcription Kit, so expressed TCRB transcripts were sequenced. The clones in this table, taken by TCRdb from immuneACCESS, are in-frame only. Not every clone is retained; where verified, under half of the shortfall comes from an unresolved V gene, and the cause of the rest is unknown. Across this sample there are 120,000 or so clones, with around a sixth seen only once. The ten largest clones take up 2.6% of the sample. The sample consisted of central memory CD4+ T cells from blood. The receptors come from a young man with type 1 diabetes.

As for this clone: The sample contains more than one DNA sequence encoding this CDR3. The V gene is TRBV7-2, the J gene TRBJ2-3; D call uncertain. Trimming took 1 base from V and 0 from J, leaving 8 bases between them. The CDR3 spans 15 residues. The germline V gene has CDR1 SGHTA and CDR2 FQGNSA. This CDR3 is CASSLEYLSTDTQYF. The CDR3 coding sequence is TGTGCCAGCAGCTTAGAGTACTTGAGCACAGATACGCAGTATTTT.

This clone was counted only a few times. The chain recombines TRBV30 with TRBJ2-7; unclear D gene. CDR3 length equals 15 residues. Trimming took 0 bases from V and 0 from J, leaving 12 bases between them. Germline CDR1 reads GTSNPN; CDR2 reads SVGIG (reference sequence). The CDR3 region is CAWSVVGRNSYEQYF. In nucleotides, the CDR3 is TGTGCCTGGAGTGTAGTCGGACGGAACTCCTACGAGCAGTACTTC.

This clone was observed a few times. This may arise from a read error, as a much more abundant clone is one base away. Other DNA variants within this sample encode the same CDR3. The rearrangement links TRBV29-1 to TRBJ1-2, with D possibly TRBD1 on 5 matching bases. CDR3 size: 13 residues. Germline loops: CDR1 SQVTM, CDR2 ANQGSEA. Trimming took 1 base from V and 8 from J, leaving 14 bases between them. CDR3 DNA sequence: TGCAGCGTTGAAGTGGCACGACGGGGGGGCTACACCTTC. Protein product: CSVEVARRGGYTF.

The CDR3 protein is CASKLAHSYNEQFF. The CDR3 DNA follows: TGTGCCAGTAAGCTAGCGCATTCCTACAATGAGCAGTTCTTC. The chain is built from TRBV19 and TRBJ2-1; D possibly corresponds to TRBD2 (6 bases). Germline values: CDR1 LNHDA, CDR2 SQIVND (reference sequence). The CDR3 totals 14 residues. V lost 7 bases, J lost 1 base, and 11 bases lay in between.

The rearrangement joins TRBV6-5 to TRBJ2-1; D might be TRBD1 (6 bases). V dropped 7 bases and J dropped 4 bases, with 11 bases sitting between them. This CDR3 has 13 residues. Germline V CDR1 and CDR2: MNHEY, SVGAGI. The CDR3 reads CASMGTRYNEQFF. The CDR3 bases are TGTGCCAGCATGGGGACAAGGTACAATGAGCAGTTCTTC.

The chain carries TRBV4-1 and TRBJ2-7, with no clear D. The V end lost 3 bases, the J end lost 0 bases, and 12 bases lay between the germline ends. This CDR3 comprises 15 residues. CDR1 is MGHRA and CDR2 is YSYEKL in the germline V gene. The CDR3 DNA sequence: TGCGCCAGCAGCCAGAATTCCGGATCCTCCTACGAGCAGTACTTC. Protein: CASSQNSGSSYEQYF.

This clone was picked up a small number of times. The chain links TRBV7-9 to TRBJ1-1, with D unclear. The germline V and J ends were trimmed by 8 bases and 1 base, with 8 bases remaining between them. Germline V CDR1 and CDR2: SEHNR, FQNEAQ (reference sequence). The CDR3 runs to 12 residues. The CDR3 bases are TGTGCCAGCGATGGAAAGAACACTGAAGCTTTCTTT. This gives the protein CASDGKNTEAFF.

The chain joins TRBV2 to TRBJ1-3; D is unclear. The CDR3 sequence is 12 residues long. The V gene's germline CDR1 is SNHLY and CDR2 FYNNEI. V shed 6 bases and J shed 4 bases, with 7 bases lying between them. CDR3 nucleotides: TGTGCCAGCAGCACCGAGGGAAACACCATATATTTT. It yields the protein CASSTEGNTIYF.

As for this clone: Germline is not matched at one junction end, which may reflect a read error. The chain couples TRBV7-7 to TRBJ2-5; 11 bases agree with TRBD2. In germline, CDR1 is SSHAT, CDR2 FNYEAQ (reference sequence). The CDR3 totals 16 residues. In nucleotides, the CDR3 is TGTGCTAGCAGCTTATTTTTAGCGGGAGGGCAAGAGACCCAGTACTTC. Translation gives CASSLFLAGGQETQYF.

Only a few counts were recorded for this clone. The chain uses TRBV29-1 and TRBJ1-1; 7 positions match TRBD1. J was trimmed by 4 bases and V by 7 bases; bases with no gene match: 12. The germline V gene has CDR1 SQVTM and CDR2 ANQGSEA. The CDR3 loop spans 14 amino acids. The CDR3 sequence is CSGINLAGGTEAFF. The DNA of the CDR3 is TGCAGCGGTATAAATTTGGCAGGGGGCACTGAAGCTTTCTTT.

This rearrangement joins TRBV5-1 to TRBJ2-7; 10 nucleotides line up with TRBD2. This CDR3 region has 15 residues. From germline, CDR1 is SGHRS and CDR2 YFSETQ. Trimming at V came to 0 bases and at J to 5 bases, leaving 5 bases not matched to a gene. The DNA of the CDR3 is TGCGCCAGCAGCTTGGGTGCTAGCGGGAGCGACGAGCAGTACTTC. Translation: CASSLGASGSDEQYF.

This clone was detected only a few times. The V call is TRBV5-1, the J call TRBJ1-1; D is unresolved. Germline CDR1 SGHRS, CDR2 YFSETQ. Deletions cut 2 bases from V and 3 bases from J, with 14 bases between. The CDR3 totals 15 residues. The CDR3 coding sequence is TGCGCCAGCAGCTTTCGGCGGAGCGGCGACACTGAAGCTTTCTTT. Its protein product is CASSFRRSGDTEAFF.

Written as DNA, the CDR3 is TGCGCCAGCAGCTTGGAAGGAGGAGGGCTATACGAGCAGTACTTC. Translating gives CASSLEGGGLYEQYF. This chain connects TRBV5-1 to TRBJ2-7, with a tentative D call TRBD2 (6 bases). Trimming stripped 0 bases from V and 4 bases from J, with 14 bases between. In germline, CDR1 is SGHRS, CDR2 YFSETQ. The CDR3 has 15 amino acids.

This clone was observed a few times. This sequence joins TRBV30 and TRBJ1-4; a weak D match, TRBD1 (6 bases). CDR1 GTSNPN and CDR2 SVGIG come from the germline V gene (reference sequence). This CDR3 comprises 15 residues. The V end was cut by 1 base, the J end by 5 bases, with 14 bases between. CDR3 in amino acids: CAWSARTDLNEKLFF. CDR3 nucleotides: TGTGCCTGGAGTGCCCGGACAGACCTAAATGAAAAACTGTTTTTT.

The CDR3, as DNA: TGTGCCAGCTCACCGCGGGACAACAATGGCTACACCTTC. This gives the protein CASSPRDNNGYTF. The chain joins TRBV18 to TRBJ1-2; TRBD1 might be the D (6 bases). In germline, CDR1 is KGHSH, CDR2 LQKENI. V was clipped by 3 bases and J by 6 bases, with 11 bases between them. The CDR3 spans 13 residues.

The V gene is TRBV7-2, the J gene TRBJ2-1; D tentatively fits TRBD1 or TRBD2 (5 bases each). This CDR3 contains 18 residues. V lost 5 bases to trimming and J lost 10 bases, with 30 bases between them. From germline, CDR1 is SGHTA and CDR2 FQGNSA. The CDR3 spells CASSQDSPWGKGLEEQFF. The DNA for the CDR3 is TGTGCCAGCAGCCAAGATAGCCCGTGGGGGAAGGGCTTAGAGGAGCAGTTCTTC. Looking up the rest from reference TRBV7-2 and TRBJ2-1 gives the full variable domain: GAGVSQSPSNKVTEKGKDVELRCDPISGHTALYWYRQSLGQGLEFLIYFQGNSAPDKSGLPSDRFSAERTGGSVSTLTIQRTQQEDSAVYLCASSQDSPWGKGLEEQFFGPGTRLTVL.

The rearrangement joins TRBV12-2 to TRBJ2-3; TRBD2 is taken as the D call from the table, unchecked against the DNA. TRBV12-2 is a listed pseudogene. This CDR3 comprises 16 residues. CDR3 loop: CASRLVSSGFTDTQYF. The CDR3 DNA is TGTGCAAGTCGCTTAGTGTCCAGCGGTTTCACAGATACGCAGTATTTT.

The chain is built from TRBV9 and TRBJ2-2; 12 bases line up with TRBD2. This CDR3 contains 16 residues. Looked up from germline, CDR1 is SGDLS and CDR2 is YYNGEE. Trimming took 4 bases from V and 3 from J; bases not matched to a gene: 4. Here the CDR3 DNA reads TGTGCCAGCAGCCTCGGACTAGCGGGGCACACCGGGGAGCTGTTTTTT. Its protein is CASSLGLAGHTGELFF. Filled out from reference TRBV9 and TRBJ2-2, the complete variable domain reads DSGVTQTPKHLITATGQRVTLRCSPRSGDLSVYWYQQSLDQGLQFLIQYYNGEERAKGNILERFSAQQFPDLHSELNLSSLELGDSALYFCASSLGLAGHTGELFFGEGSRLTVL.

This rearrangement joins TRBV6-6 to TRBJ2-3; D not resolved. The germline V gene encodes CDR1 MNHNY and CDR2 SVGAGI (reference sequence). Trimming pared 10 bases from V and 9 bases from J, leaving 14 bases between. The CDR3 covers 11 residues. The CDR3 bases are TGTGCCATAGACGTGGGGTCAACGCAGTATTTT. This sequence encodes CAIDVGSTQYF.